This T cell receptor beta chain was captured in a study of T cells after yellow fever vaccination. Per the germline V gene, CDR1 is SEHNR and CDR2 is FQNEAQ (reference sequence). V was shortened by 3 bases and J by 1 base, with 13 bases between the two germline ends. The CDR3 sequence is 15 residues long. Study-wide results and caveats: The secondary response peaked faster, at day 5 versus 15, but was weaker. Post-booster repertoires again held most primary-vaccination clones (about 95% CD4, roughly 89% CD8).

UMIs were added to TCR cDNA along with a universal primer site when it was made by 5'RACE template switching. Each CDR3 protein is one row after TCRdb ran MiXCR on the 5' RACE reads. The sample records under 300,000 distinct CDR3 sequences, roughly 13% being singletons. This clonotype was detected a few times. Antigen unknown. Sequencing used CD4+ T cells sorted from PBMCs, obtained 45 days after the yellow fever booster vaccination. The J gene is TRBJ2-7, the V gene TRBV7-9; D might be TRBD2 (5 bases). The clonotype originates from a man under 40 who received the YFV17D yellow fever vaccine. As DNA, the CDR3 is TGTGCCAGCAGCTTGACGCCTAGCCCTTCCTACGAGCAGTACTTC. It specifies CASSLTPSPSYEQYF.